This passage covers 8 T cell receptor beta chains from one sample sequenced in a study of vaccination and CD4 T cells after COVID-19. An Oncomine TCR Beta short-read assay was used to sequence the DNA from cultured CD4+ T cells. One entry per CDR3 protein, called by TCRdb with MiXCR from the PCR reads. Found here are about 23,000 distinct CDR3 sequences, under 55% of them singletons; the top ten hold about 20%. Treatment given: roughly 11-day PBMC culture with coronavirus spike peptide pools or control peptides (ViraFEST assay). These TCRs are of unknown antigen specificity. The input for sequencing was CD4+ T cells from blood, cultured in vitro, taken before SARS-CoV-2 vaccination. All receptors derive from a human donor who received a COVID-19 vaccine.

The chain carries TRBV5-6 and TRBJ2-1; TRBD2 matches at 11 bases. Germline assignment: CDR1 SGHDT and CDR2 YYEEEE. V was pared by 1 base and J by 5 bases, with 8 bases of the junction left unmatched. The CDR3 runs 17 residues. This CDR3 reads CASSLITSGGRNNEQFF. Here the CDR3 DNA reads TGTGCCAGCAGCTTGATCACTAGCGGGGGAAGGAACAATGAGCAGTTCTTC. Full variable domain (missing parts from reference TRBV5-6 and TRBJ2-1): DAGVTQSPTHLIKTRGQQVTLRCSPKSGHDTVSWYQQALGQGPQFIFQYYEEEERQRGNFPDRFSGHQFPNYSSELNVNALLLGDSALYLCASSLITSGGRNNEQFFGPGTRLTVL.

This clonotype was seen only a few times. A read error may produce the germline difference seen at one junction end. The chain has TRBV6-1 and TRBJ1-5; the D gene is possibly TRBD1 (5 bases). CDR3 length: 15 amino acids. Per the germline V gene, CDR1 is MNHNS and CDR2 is SASEGT. The CDR3, as DNA: TGTGCCAGCAGGGAAGGGGTCAGCTGGAATCAGCCCCAGCATTTT. Its translation is CASREGVSWNQPQHF.

The chain recombines TRBV10-1 with TRBJ1-5; 8 positions match TRBD1. Germline values: CDR1 WNHNN, CDR2 SYGVQD (reference sequence). The CDR3 runs 14 residues. With 6 bases clipped from V and 6 bases from J, the junction kept 7 bases outside the gene matches. CDR3 nucleotide sequence: TGCGCCAGCAGGGAAGACAGGGGATCTCAGCCCCAGCATTTT. Translating gives CASREDRGSQPQHF.

The CDR3 nucleotides read TGTGCCAGTGAAAGCAACGTTAATTCACCCCTCCACTTT. Amino acids: CASESNVNSPLHF. The chain carries TRBV19 and TRBJ1-6, with unresolved D. The CDR3 loop spans 13 amino acids. Trimming cost V 8 bases and J 6 bases, with 11 bases left between them. Germline V gives CDR1 LNHDA, CDR2 SQIVND (reference sequence).

The chain carries TRBV4-1 and TRBJ2-5; D is perhaps TRBD1 (6 bases). Germline-derived CDR1 and CDR2 are MGHRA and YSYEKL. The CDR3 has 16 residues. The V end was cut by 4 bases, the J end by 2 bases, with 17 bases between. The CDR3 DNA reads TGCGCCAGCAGCCGTGCGCCGGGACAAACTCAAGAGACCCAGTACTTC. Translating it yields CASSRAPGQTQETQYF.

The J gene is TRBJ2-1, the V gene TRBV24-1; 11 bases map to TRBD2. In germline, CDR1 is KGHDR, CDR2 SFDVKD. This CDR3 comprises 12 residues. V lost 7 bases, J lost 9 bases, and 1 base stayed unmatched. CDR3 nucleotide sequence: TGTGCCACCAGGGGGACTAGCGGTGAGCAGTTCTTC. Amino acids: CATRGTSGEQFF.

This clonotype has only a few counts. The chain combines TRBV10-3 with TRBJ1-2, with D hard to call. V lost 8 bases and J lost 6, with 10 bases in between. The CDR3 consists of 11 residues. From germline, CDR1 is ENHRY and CDR2 SYGVKD. This CDR3 is CAIYGGNGYTF. Here the CDR3 DNA reads TGTGCCATCTATGGAGGGAATGGCTACACCTTC.

This clonotype was detected a few times. This chain uses TRBV6-1 with TRBJ1-2; perhaps TRBD1 as D (6 bases). Deletions cut 5 bases from V and 5 bases from J, with 12 bases between. Germline CDR1 MNHNS, CDR2 SASEGT. The length of the CDR3 is 13 residues. DNA for the CDR3: TGTGCCAGCAGTACCCGGGACAAGTATGGCTACACCTTC. Protein sequence: CASSTRDKYGYTF.